The T cell receptor (beta chain) under discussion was sequenced for a study of cytomegalovirus exposure and HLA in healthy donors. Using immunoSEQ multiplex PCR, the repertoire was profiled, and TCRdb retains in-frame clones only, with some absent. The top ten clones hold over 0.8% of a sample with a few hundred thousand clones, roughly 90% of them seen once. Germline lookup yields CDR1 LGHNA and CDR2 YSLEER. The V gene end was trimmed by 1 base and the J gene end by 4 bases; junction bases not matched to a gene: 3. This CDR3 region has 16 residues. This TCR came from a woman aged 18-35 years in good health and CMV-seronegative. The genes are TRBV4-3 and TRBJ2-6, with TRBD2 matching over 8 bases. The sample was PBMCs. Here the CDR3 DNA reads TGCGCCAGCAGCCAAGCGGGGGGGATCGGGGCCAACGTCCTGACTTTC. This translates into CASSQAGGIGANVLTF.